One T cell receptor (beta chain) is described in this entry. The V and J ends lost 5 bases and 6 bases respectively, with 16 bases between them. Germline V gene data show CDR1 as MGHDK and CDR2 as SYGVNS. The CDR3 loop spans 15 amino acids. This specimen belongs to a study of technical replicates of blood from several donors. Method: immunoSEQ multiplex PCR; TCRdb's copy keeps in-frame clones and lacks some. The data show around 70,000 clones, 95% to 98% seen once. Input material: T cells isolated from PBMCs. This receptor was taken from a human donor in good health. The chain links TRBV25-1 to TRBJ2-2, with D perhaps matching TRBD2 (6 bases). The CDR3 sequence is CASSQNGRVPGELFF. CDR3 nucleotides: TGTGCCAGCAGTCAAAACGGGAGAGTCCCCGGGGAGCTGTTTTTT.